A selection of T cell receptor beta chains follows, all from one sample in a study of CD8 T cells in ankylosing spondylitis. TCRdb passed the 5' RACE reads through MiXCR, listing each CDR3 protein once. Of over 600,000 distinct CDR3 sequences in the sample, 19% were seen once. The sample taken for sequencing was blood, either unsorted or a sorted T cell fraction (not recorded which). These receptor sequences come from a male donor with ankylosing spondylitis. CDR3s leave out the opening cysteine and the closing phenylalanine or tryptophan. Size is omitted from some rows. Given values are once, few, many or a class for expanded clones.

len: 16; j_gene: TRBJ1-6; v_gene: TRBV5-5; abundance: .; CDR3aa: ASSLRPTLPAEYSPLH
len: 11; j_gene: TRBJ2-1; v_gene: TRBV3-1; abundance: .; CDR3aa: ASSRQTGNEQF
len: 14; j_gene: TRBJ1-5; v_gene: TRBV6-2/TRBV6-3; abundance: few; CDR3aa: ASSFGQANSNQPQH
len: 10; j_gene: TRBJ2-3; v_gene: TRBV11-2; abundance: few; CDR3aa: ASSFWTDTQY
len: 9; j_gene: TRBJ2-7; v_gene: TRBV20-1; abundance: .; CDR3aa: SASPGYEQY
len: 13; j_gene: TRBJ2-1; v_gene: TRBV19; abundance: .; CDR3aa: ASSKDGRAGNEQF
len: 16; j_gene: TRBJ2-5; v_gene: TRBV5-1; abundance: many; CDR3aa: ASSHRGLASSEQETQY
len: 11; j_gene: TRBJ1-3; v_gene: TRBV5-1; abundance: .; CDR3aa: ASSLDRGNTIY
len: 13; j_gene: TRBJ2-3; v_gene: TRBV18; abundance: few; CDR3aa: ASSPRLGGTDTQY
len: 14; j_gene: TRBJ1-1; v_gene: TRBV5-1; abundance: few; CDR3aa: ASSYEDGGLATEAF
len: 12; j_gene: TRBJ2-7; v_gene: TRBV7-2; abundance: many; CDR3aa: ASSLGRGGYEQY
len: 13; j_gene: TRBJ2-1; v_gene: TRBV10-2; abundance: .; CDR3aa: ASSEKGARYNEQF
len: 14; j_gene: TRBJ2-7; v_gene: TRBV3-1; abundance: .; CDR3aa: ASSPLGLAGPSEQY
len: 12; j_gene: TRBJ2-7; v_gene: TRBV12-3/TRBV12-4; abundance: few; CDR3aa: ASSLDNGAYEQY
len: 15; j_gene: TRBJ2-7; v_gene: TRBV7-2; abundance: .; CDR3aa: ASSGRKAAGLPYEQY